Presented here are 9 T cell receptor beta chains from one specimen sequenced in a study of CD8+ T cells in alopecia areata. Sequencing relied on a cDNA template that was reverse transcribed from extracted RNA. Repertoires were generated with immunoSEQ multiplex PCR, while TCRdb's copy carries only in-frame clones and drops some. Of 93,000 or so clones listed, less than 70% are singletons. The sequenced sample consisted of CD4+ T cells sorted from blood. Receptors originate from a human donor in good health.

The rearrangement uses TRBV6-5 and TRBJ2-5, with 9 bases aligning to TRBD2. Germline V gene sequence: CDR1 MNHEY, CDR2 SVGAGI. Unmatched junction bases numbered 3, after V lost 0 bases and J lost 4 bases. CDR3 length: 15 residues. CDR3 residues: CASSYSGLAGETQYF. The CDR3 DNA is TGTGCCAGCAGTTACTCGGGACTAGCAGGAGAGACCCAGTACTTC.

This clone came up a few times. The rearrangement uses TRBV15 and TRBJ2-3; D may be TRBD2 (6 bases). This CDR3 has 13 residues. CDR1 is LNHNV and CDR2 is YYDKDF in the germline V gene (reference sequence). V was cut by 3 bases and J by 4 bases, with 8 bases left in between. For the CDR3, the DNA is TGTGCCACCAGCAGTATAGCGGCAGATACGCAGTATTTT. It codes for CATSSIAADTQYF.

The V and J genes are TRBV7-9 and TRBJ2-2; a weak D match, TRBD2 (5 bases). Germline-derived CDR1 and CDR2 are SEHNR and FQNEAQ (reference sequence). With 5 bases removed from V and 4 bases from J, the gap between germline ends came to 8 bases. This CDR3 contains 13 residues. DNA of the CDR3: TGTGCCAGCAGCCCTCGGGGCACCGGGGAGCTGTTTTTT. Translation: CASSPRGTGELFF.

This clone was observed a few times. The CDR3 bases are TGTGCCAGCAGCCCTTCCGGGACAACCTCCTATGGCTACACCTTC. It translates to CASSPSGTTSYGYTF. The chain has TRBV2 and TRBJ1-2, with a possible D match to TRBD1 (6 bases). V was cut by 6 bases and J by 4 bases, with 18 bases left in between. CDR1 and CDR2 from the germline V gene are SNHLY and FYNNEI. This CDR3 has 15 residues.

The J gene is TRBJ1-5, the V gene TRBV30; no definite D call. Trimming took 1 base from V and 2 from J, leaving 6 bases between them. The CDR3 covers 13 residues. CDR1 is GTSNPN and CDR2 is SVGIG in the germline V gene (reference sequence). The CDR3 spells CAWSGRGNQPQHF. The CDR3 region has the DNA TGTGCCTGGAGTGGAAGGGGCAATCAGCCCCAGCATTTT.

This chain uses TRBV10-3 with TRBJ1-6; TRBD1 might be the D (5 bases). The CDR3 is made up of 13 amino acids. With 6 bases removed from V and 9 bases from J, the gap between germline ends came to 12 bases. The germline V gene has CDR1 ENHRY and CDR2 SYGVKD. The CDR3 reads CAIRRDGGSPLHF. In DNA form, the CDR3 reads TGTGCCATCAGACGGGACGGTGGTTCACCCCTCCACTTT.

This chain links TRBV28 with TRBJ1-6; unclear D gene. Germline CDR1 and CDR2: MDHEN and SYDVKM. Trimming pared 5 bases from V and 13 bases from J, leaving 12 bases between. CDR3 size: 12 residues. This CDR3 is CASSVGVRPLHF. CDR3 DNA: TGTGCCAGCAGTGTCGGCGTCCGGCCCCTCCACTTT.

The V gene is TRBV11-2, the J gene TRBJ2-4; 7 nucleotides line up with TRBD2. The CDR3 length is 15 residues. Germline V CDR1 and CDR2: SGHAT, FQNNGV. The V and J ends lost 4 bases and 0 bases, in that order; junction bases with no gene match: 3. The CDR3 reads CASSSGGKAKNIQYF. CDR3 sequence (DNA): TGTGCCAGCAGCTCCGGGGGGAAAGCCAAAAACATTCAGTACTTC. Filled out from reference TRBV11-2 and TRBJ2-4, the complete variable domain reads EAGVAQSPRYKIIEKRQSVAFWCNPISGHATLYWYQQILGQGPKLLIQFQNNGVVDDSQLPKDRFSAERLKGVDSTLKIQPAKLEDSAVYLCASSSGGKAKNIQYFGAGTRLSVL.

This clone was recorded a few times. The V call is TRBV7-2, the J call TRBJ2-7, with TRBD1 matching over 7 bases. V gave up 4 bases and J gave up 7 bases; unmatched junction bases: 13. Germline V gene lookup returns CDR1 SGHTA and CDR2 FQGNSA. The CDR3 contains 15 residues. The CDR3 region has the DNA TGTGCCAGCAGCTCGGATCCGGGACAGCCCCGGGAGCAGTACTTC. Encoded protein: CASSSDPGQPREQYF.